A single T cell receptor (beta chain) is shown here with its context. What it binds is unknown. Vbeta (60) and Jbeta (13) primers were used in the PCR. Measured with immunoSEQ multiplex PCR; TCRdb has only the in-frame clones, and not every one. The ten most abundant clones cover roughly 0.64% of a sample with fewer than 130,000 clones. This specimen comes from a study of cytomegalovirus exposure and HLA in healthy donors. Study-level results: Highly shared variants forming one cluster were likely a sequencing artifact.

Germline CDR1 is MGHDK and CDR2 is SYGVNS. This CDR3 is 13 amino acids long. V lost 8 bases and J lost 9; bases outside the gene matches: 10. The chain has TRBV25-1 and TRBJ1-2, with 9 positions matching TRBD1. Sequencing used PBMCs. The receptor's source is a man aged 45-60 years in good health and CMV-seronegative. In nucleotides, the CDR3 is TGTGCCAGCTCTCCCCTGGACAGGGGTAGCTACACCTTC. It specifies CASSPLDRGSYTF.